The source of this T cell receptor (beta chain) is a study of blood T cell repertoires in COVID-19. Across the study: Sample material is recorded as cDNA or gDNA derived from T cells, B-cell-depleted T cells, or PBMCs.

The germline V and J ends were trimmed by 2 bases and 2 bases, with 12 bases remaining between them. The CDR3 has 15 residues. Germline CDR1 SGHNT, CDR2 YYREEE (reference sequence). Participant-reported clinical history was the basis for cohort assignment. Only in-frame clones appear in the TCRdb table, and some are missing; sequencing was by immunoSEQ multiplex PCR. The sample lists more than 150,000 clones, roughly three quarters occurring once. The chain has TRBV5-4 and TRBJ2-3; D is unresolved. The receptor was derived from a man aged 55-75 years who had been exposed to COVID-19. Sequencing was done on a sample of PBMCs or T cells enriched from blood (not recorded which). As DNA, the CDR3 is TGTGCCAGCAGCTTTGGGCAAACATCCACAGATACGCAGTATTTT. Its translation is CASSFGQTSTDTQYF.